These 5 T cell receptor beta chains came from one sample sequenced in a study of T-cell memory formation after mild COVID-19. TCRdb re-called the 5' RACE reads through MiXCR, storing one row per CDR3 protein. The sample yields about 340,000 distinct CDR3 sequences, 21% seen once. The sequenced sample was PBMCs or a T cell subset sorted from them (not recorded which). The receptors stem from an adult woman who had mild COVID-19 (a few samples of this study predate the infection). Cell type and time point are not known.

This clonotype was counted between two and nine times. The chain has TRBV7-3 and TRBJ2-1; 8 nucleotides line up with TRBD2. V lost 5 bases to trimming and J lost 7 bases; unmatched junction nucleotides: 4. The V gene's germline CDR1 is SGHTA and CDR2 FQGTGA. The CDR3 covers 13 residues. This CDR3 reads CASSTGLDNEQFF. Written as DNA, the CDR3 is TGTGCCAGCAGCACGGGACTAGATAATGAGCAGTTCTTC.

This clonotype showed up just a few times. The rearrangement uses TRBV30 and TRBJ1-4; 8 bases match TRBD1. The CDR3 sequence is 15 residues long. The germline V gene encodes CDR1 GTSNPN and CDR2 SVGIG (reference sequence). V gave up 2 bases and J gave up 7 bases; unmatched junction bases: 9. CDR3 nucleotide sequence: TGTGCCTGGAGTCCTAACAGGGGGACGGCTGAAAAACTGTTTTTT. Its protein product is CAWSPNRGTAEKLFF.

The chain recombines TRBV3-1 with TRBJ2-7; D is possibly TRBD2 (5 bases). The germline CDR1 and CDR2 sequences are LGHDT and YNNKEL (reference sequence). CDR3 length: 16 amino acids. V lost 4 bases, J lost 7 bases, and 23 bases lay in between. The CDR3 coding sequence is TGTGCCAGCAGCCCAGCCATGGCGGGTCCCATTGGAGAGCAGTACTTC. This gives the protein CASSPAMAGPIGEQYF.

V gene TRBV9 combines with J gene TRBJ2-2; tentative D call: TRBD2 (5 bases). CDR1 is SGDLS, CDR2 YYNGEE, per germline. Trimming pared 3 bases from V and 1 base from J, leaving 10 bases between. CDR3 size: 15 residues. The CDR3 DNA follows: TGTGCCAGCAGCGGATTTAGCGAGAACACCGGGGAGCTGTTTTTT. It specifies CASSGFSENTGELFF.

This chain joins TRBV12-3 or TRBV12-4 and TRBJ2-1, with a weak D call TRBD1 (6 bases). This CDR3 has 16 residues. Between the trimmed V and J ends, which lost 3 bases and 2 bases, there was a span of 14 bases. The CDR3, as DNA: TGTGCCAGCAGTTTCCAGACAGGAGGTACCTACAATGAGCAGTTCTTC. This gives the protein CASSFQTGGTYNEQFF.